The source of this T cell receptor beta chain is a study of T cells after yellow fever vaccination. General observations from the study: At 95% to 96% for CD4 and roughly 87% for CD8, most primary-vaccination clones showed up again after the booster. A small share of clonotypes appeared in both CD4 and CD8 compartments. Contamination by abundant bulk-population clonotypes could be present in FACS-sorted repertoires. The study found a weaker secondary response that peaked faster, day 5 versus 15.

TCRdb recomputed calls from the 5' RACE reads with MiXCR, one row per CDR3 protein. The data contain some 350,000 distinct CDR3 sequences, 8.5% to 10% of them singletons. The CDR3 contains 14 residues. Trimming stripped 0 bases from V and 10 bases from J, with 13 bases between. Looked up from germline, CDR1 is LGHDT and CDR2 is YNNKEL (reference sequence). Notes on this clonotype: The antigen is undetermined.

The receptor was isolated from a man aged 18-30 years who received the YFV17D yellow fever vaccine. This chain uses TRBV3-1 with TRBJ2-1, with a weak D call TRBD2 (5 bases). The sequences come from PBMCs, collected on the day of the first yellow fever vaccination. The CDR3 coding sequence is TGTGCCAGCAGCCAAGAAGAGGGCGAACGCGAGCAGTTCTTC. This codes for CASSQEEGEREQFF.